This TCR beta chain was recorded in a study of neurological immune-mediated disorders. TCRdb itself ran the 5' RACE reads through MiXCR, one entry per CDR3 protein. This sample has 65,000 to 90,000 distinct CDR3 sequences, with approximately 5% found just once. Ten or more counts support this clonotype. Trimming pared 1 base from V and 5 bases from J, leaving 15 bases between. Germline V lookup: CDR1 SGHNT, CDR2 YYREEE (reference sequence). The CDR3 covers 15 residues. The clonotype was recovered from a woman between 25 and 40 years old with multiple sclerosis. The V call is TRBV5-4, the J call TRBJ2-5; TRBD1 is a possible D gene (6 bases). Source material: PBMCs. CDR3 sequence reads: CASSLPLNRDETQYF. Written as DNA, the CDR3 is TGTGCCAGCAGCTTGCCGCTAAACAGGGACGAGACCCAGTACTTC.